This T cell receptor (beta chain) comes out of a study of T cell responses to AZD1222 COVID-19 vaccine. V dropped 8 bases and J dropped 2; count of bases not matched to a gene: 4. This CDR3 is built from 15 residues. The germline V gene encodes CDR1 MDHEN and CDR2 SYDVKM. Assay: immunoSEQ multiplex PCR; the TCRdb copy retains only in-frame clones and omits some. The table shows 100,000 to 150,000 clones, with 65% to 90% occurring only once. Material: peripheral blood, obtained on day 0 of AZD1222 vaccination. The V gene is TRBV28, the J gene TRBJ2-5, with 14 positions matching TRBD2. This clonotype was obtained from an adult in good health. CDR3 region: CASRGTSGGQETQYF. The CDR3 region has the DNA TGTGCCAGCCGTGGGACTAGCGGGGGTCAAGAGACCCAGTACTTC.